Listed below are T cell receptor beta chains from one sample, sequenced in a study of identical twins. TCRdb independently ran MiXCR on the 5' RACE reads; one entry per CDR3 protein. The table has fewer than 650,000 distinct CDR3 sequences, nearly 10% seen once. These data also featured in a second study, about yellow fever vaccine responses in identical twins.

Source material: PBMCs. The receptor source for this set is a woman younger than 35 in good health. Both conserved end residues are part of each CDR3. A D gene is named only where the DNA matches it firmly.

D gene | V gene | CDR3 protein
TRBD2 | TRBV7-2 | CASSFRTSGGGDTQYF
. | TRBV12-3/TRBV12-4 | CASSYTRLGSGELFF
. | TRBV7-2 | CAIRRGDTQYF
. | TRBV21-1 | CASTKTPLAGNNSYNEQFF
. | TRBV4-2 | CASTSGEGNEQFF
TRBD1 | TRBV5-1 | CASSRTGAKETQYF
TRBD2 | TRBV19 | CASSSDSSGIWNEQFF
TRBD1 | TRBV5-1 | CASSLGDRDNEKLFF
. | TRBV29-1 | CSALTGTYEQYF
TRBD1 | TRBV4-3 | CASSQDYGTVANYGYTF
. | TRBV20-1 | CSASHSGYEQYF
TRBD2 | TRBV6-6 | CASSSGLAAEQYF
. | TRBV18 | CASSPSLPGVYEQYF
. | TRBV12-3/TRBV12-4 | CASRPEESGNTIYF
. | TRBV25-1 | CASSGALGETQYF
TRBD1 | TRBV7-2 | CASSHRTGANSPLHF
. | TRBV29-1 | CSVARSGPSTYEQYF
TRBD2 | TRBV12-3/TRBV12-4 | CASGLAGAYEQYF
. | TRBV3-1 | CASSQERSRGEQYF
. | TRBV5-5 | CASTKGYRGTHSNQPQHF
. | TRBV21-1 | CASSKGAGENTGELFF
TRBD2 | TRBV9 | CASSVGLAGGQETQYF
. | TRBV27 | CASSNWRATNEKLFF
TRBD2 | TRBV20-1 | CSASLTSGRFYEQYF
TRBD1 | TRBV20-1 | CSAPQGGHSGNTIYF
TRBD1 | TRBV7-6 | CASSLRTGLDEQYF
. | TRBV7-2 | CASSFRQDTSYEQYF
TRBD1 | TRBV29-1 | CSGGDREAFF
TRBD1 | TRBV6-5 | CASSFLQGAKYEQYF
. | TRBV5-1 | CASRQNTDTQYF
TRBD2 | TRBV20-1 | CSARDLAGGDNEQFF
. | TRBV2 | CASSDEVNTEAFF
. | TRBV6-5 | CASGGTGELFF
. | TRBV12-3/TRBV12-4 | CASSLRIAKNIQYF
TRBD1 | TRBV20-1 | CSARDSVGWTGGNEKLFF
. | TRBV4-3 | CASSQGYSTYEQYF
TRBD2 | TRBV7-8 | CASSLGLGLKFF
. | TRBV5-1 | CASSLDVSTDTQYF
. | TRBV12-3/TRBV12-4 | CASSLSVRPTDTQYF
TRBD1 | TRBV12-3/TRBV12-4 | CASRARTGDYEQYF
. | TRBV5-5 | CASRGGPRAGELFF
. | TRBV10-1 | CARPTTGRAFF
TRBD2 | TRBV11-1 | CASSPSPGTRGWRETQYF
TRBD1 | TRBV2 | CASRTGTNSYEQYF
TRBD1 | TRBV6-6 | CASSSGQGGGYTF
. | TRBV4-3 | CASSSQGGVAETETQYF
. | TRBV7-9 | CASRPTTGQETQYF
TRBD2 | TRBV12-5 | CASGPPGRAGNEQFF
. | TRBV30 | CAWSLGYNEQFF
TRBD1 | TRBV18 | CASSPAQGTATNEKLFF
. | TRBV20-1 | CSARLAGETQYF
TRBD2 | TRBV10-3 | CAITPLAGDTQYF
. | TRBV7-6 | CASSLGIGRNHEQFF
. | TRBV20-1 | CSAYALGLWYEQYF
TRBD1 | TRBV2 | CASSSDRGPHFNEKLFF
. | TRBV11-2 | CASSFRTHQETQYF
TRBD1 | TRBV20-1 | CSATDRVVGVYTF
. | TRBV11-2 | CASSLVGGPTDTQYF
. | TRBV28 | CAAEDYTEAFF
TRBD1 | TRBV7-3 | CASSFSRGPDYEQYF